Each of the 27 T cell receptor beta chains below was sequenced from the same sample in a study of CD8 T cells in ankylosing spondylitis. The study's findings and limits: Seemingly characteristic of ankylosing spondylitis blood was a TCR beta motif consisting of 7 or 8 highly homologous variants.

No antigen has been identified for these receptors. TCRdb re-derived calls from the 5' RACE reads in MiXCR, one entry per CDR3 protein. The data show 750,000 to 850,000 distinct CDR3 sequences, around 11% seen once. Material: blood, either unsorted or a sorted T cell fraction (not recorded which). Receptor source: a male donor with ankylosing spondylitis.

This sequence joins TRBV4-3 and TRBJ1-4; 8 nucleotides agree with TRBD1. The germline gives CDR1 LGHNA, CDR2 YSLEER. Germline trimming cut 1 base from V and 6 bases from J; bases unmatched to any gene: 4. The CDR3 has 15 residues. The DNA for the CDR3 is TGCGCCAGCAGCCAAGGAGGGACAGGTTATGAAAAACTGTTTTTT. The encoded protein is CASSQGGTGYEKLFF.

Ten or more counts support this clonotype. V usage is TRBV12-3 or TRBV12-4 and J usage is TRBJ2-1; 14 bases align to TRBD2. This CDR3 has 17 residues. Losses at the gene ends were 6 bases for V and 9 bases for J; bases not matched to a gene: 13. The CDR3 DNA follows: TGTGCCAGCAGCTTCAGCCCGGGACTAGCGGGAGATGGTGAGCAGTTCTTC. Translation: CASSFSPGLAGDGEQFF.

The chain is built from TRBV7-9 and TRBJ1-2, with 7 nucleotides matching TRBD1. The CDR3 runs to 16 residues. The germline V gene has CDR1 SEHNR and CDR2 FQNEAQ (reference sequence). V shed 4 bases, J shed 5 bases, and the junction held 13 bases outside the gene matches. This chain's CDR3 is CASSSGGDRNTYGYTF. CDR3 DNA: TGTGCCAGCAGCTCCGGCGGGGACAGAAATACTTATGGCTACACCTTC.

This clonotype appeared a few times. V gene TRBV5-1 combines with J gene TRBJ2-1; a possible D gene is TRBD2 (6 bases). Per germline, CDR1 SGHRS and CDR2 YFSETQ. Trimming took off 3 bases at V and 2 bases at J, with 9 bases between the two ends. The CDR3 extends over 14 amino acids. The CDR3 coding sequence is TGCGCCAGCAGCTGGGGGGACCCCTACAATGAGCAGTTCTTC. It encodes CASSWGDPYNEQFF.

The chain employs TRBV20-1 and TRBJ2-7; 9 bases fit TRBD1. J lost 1 base, V lost 7 bases, and 5 bases had no gene match. The CDR3 spans 13 residues. CDR1 and CDR2 (germline): DFQATT, SNEGSKA (reference sequence). The CDR3 loop reads CSGSTGGSYEQYF. The DNA for the CDR3 is TGCAGTGGCTCGACAGGGGGGTCCTACGAGCAGTACTTC.

V usage is TRBV27 and J usage is TRBJ1-2, with D perhaps TRBD1 (5 bases). The germline V gene encodes CDR1 MNHEY and CDR2 SMNVEV (reference sequence). CDR3 size: 15 residues. Trimming cost V 4 bases and J 2 bases, with 14 bases left between them. The CDR3 coding sequence is TGTGCCAGCAGTTCACGGGACCTGGGGAACTATGGCTACACCTTC. Protein: CASSSRDLGNYGYTF.

In this sample, this clonotype turned up many times. The chain employs TRBV5-1 and TRBJ2-2; 7 bases map to TRBD1. Germline lookup yields CDR1 SGHRS and CDR2 YFSETQ. The CDR3 sequence is 12 residues long. Trimming removed 4 bases from V and 8 bases from J; junction bases left unmatched: 2. Written as DNA, the CDR3 is TGCGCCAGCAGCCCGGGACAGGGGGAGCTGTTTTTT. Amino acids: CASSPGQGELFF. Full variable domain (outside the CDR3, taken from reference TRBV5-1 and TRBJ2-2): KAGVTQTPRYLIKTRGQQVTLSCSPISGHRSVSWYQQTPGQGLQFLFEYFSETQRNKGNFPGRFSGRQFSNSRSEMNVSTLELGDSALYLCASSPGQGELFFGEGSRLTVL.

The rearrangement links TRBV28 to TRBJ2-1; possible D gene TRBD2, 5 bases. CDR1 and CDR2 from the germline V gene are MDHEN and SYDVKM. V lost 2 bases and J 3 bases, leaving 8 bases between the germline ends. The length of the CDR3 is 14 residues. The CDR3 protein is CASSLNGDYNEQFF. CDR3 coding DNA: TGTGCCAGCAGTTTAAACGGGGACTACAATGAGCAGTTCTTC. Full variable domain (missing parts from reference TRBV28 and TRBJ2-1): DVKVTQSSRYLVKRTGEKVFLECVQDMDHENMFWYRQDPGLGLRLIYFSYDVKMKEKGDIPEGYSVSREKKERFSLILESASTNQTSMYLCASSLNGDYNEQFFGPGTRLTVL.

This clonotype was observed a few times. This chain connects TRBV15 to TRBJ2-7, with D possibly TRBD2 on 6 matching bases. Germline CDR1 and CDR2: LNHNV and YYDKDF (reference sequence). Trimming cost V 0 bases and J 4 bases, with 13 bases left between them. The CDR3 is made up of 15 amino acids. The CDR3 DNA is TGTGCCACCAGCAGAGAGGGAGGCCCCATATACGAGCAGTACTTC. It encodes CATSREGGPIYEQYF.

This clonotype has a count of ten or more. This chain connects TRBV4-3 to TRBJ1-2, with no clear D. Germline CDR1 is LGHNA and CDR2 is YSLEER. The V gene lost 1 base and the J gene lost 2 bases, with 11 bases spanning the gap. The CDR3 totals 15 residues. CDR3 amino acids: CASSQGIGINYGYTF. CDR3 coding DNA: TGCGCCAGCAGCCAAGGGATTGGGATAAACTATGGCTACACCTTC.

This clonotype has only a few counts. This sequence joins TRBV25-1 and TRBJ1-1, with 7 bases aligning to TRBD1. The CDR3 contains 16 residues. The V and J ends lost 4 bases and 5 bases, in that order; junction bases with no gene match: 13. Germline CDR1 reads MGHDK; CDR2 reads SYGVNS. The CDR3 region is CASSGPSGQDKTEAFF. The CDR3 nucleotides are TGTGCCAGCAGTGGCCCTAGTGGACAGGATAAAACTGAAGCTTTCTTT.

This clonotype appeared many times. V usage is TRBV20-1 and J usage is TRBJ2-3; D tentatively reads TRBD1 or TRBD2 (5 bases each). The CDR3 has 14 residues. Germline V lookup: CDR1 DFQATT, CDR2 SNEGSKA (reference sequence). The V end was cut by 0 bases, the J end by 3 bases, with 10 bases between. DNA for the CDR3: TGCAGTGCTAGAGATCTGAGGGGAACAGATACGCAGTATTTT. Translation: CSARDLRGTDTQYF.

This clonotype was detected many times. The chain links TRBV6-5 to TRBJ1-2, with TRBD1 matching over 9 bases. The CDR3 consists of 15 residues. Unmatched junction bases numbered 3, after V lost 0 bases and J lost 4 bases. From germline, CDR1 is MNHEY and CDR2 SVGAGI. CDR3 DNA sequence: TGTGCCAGCAGTTACTCGAACAGGGGGCTCTATGGCTACACCTTC. Translating it yields CASSYSNRGLYGYTF.

This clonotype has at least ten counts. The genes are TRBV5-5 and TRBJ2-7; D is uncertain. Trimming removed 1 base at V and 7 bases at J, with 15 bases between. Germline CDR1 reads SGHKS; CDR2 reads YYEKEE (reference sequence). This CDR3 is 14 amino acids long. The CDR3 nucleotides are TGTGCCAGCAGCTTGCAGCCATCGAATGGTGAGCAGTACTTC. Protein product: CASSLQPSNGEQYF.

The V call is TRBV24-1, the J call TRBJ1-5, with a possible D match to TRBD1 (6 bases). V was trimmed by 2 bases and J by 6 bases, leaving 22 bases between them. The CDR3 extends over 18 amino acids. Germline CDR1 KGHDR, CDR2 SFDVKD. DNA of the CDR3: TGTGCCACCAGTGATTCACCACCGACATGGATAGGGGGTCAGCCCCAGCATTTT. Its translation is CATSDSPPTWIGGQPQHF.

The rearrangement links TRBV5-5 to TRBJ1-5, with D maybe TRBD1 (5 bases). Between the trimmed V and J ends, which lost 3 bases and 6 bases, there was a span of 13 bases. The germline V gene encodes CDR1 SGHKS and CDR2 YYEKEE (reference sequence). The length of the CDR3 is 14 residues. The CDR3 DNA sequence: TGTGCCAGCAGCTCAGACAGTAGCGGTCAGCCCCAGCATTTT. Protein sequence: CASSSDSSGQPQHF.

This clonotype came up many times. The V gene is TRBV5-1, the J gene TRBJ2-1; 10 positions agree with TRBD2. With 4 bases clipped from V and 9 bases from J, the junction kept 13 bases outside the gene matches. Germline CDR1 is SGHRS and CDR2 is YFSETQ. The CDR3 length is 16 residues. The CDR3: CASSPSGGAILIEQFF. As DNA, the CDR3 is TGCGCCAGCAGCCCCAGCGGGGGGGCAATTCTGATTGAGCAGTTCTTC.

This clonotype showed up just a few times. The chain couples TRBV5-1 to TRBJ2-7, with D uncertain. Deletions cut 4 bases from V and 2 bases from J, with 16 bases between. Germline V gene sequence: CDR1 SGHRS, CDR2 YFSETQ. This CDR3 contains 15 residues. The CDR3 loop is CASSVSLIGPYEQYF. Written as DNA, the CDR3 is TGCGCCAGCAGCGTGTCGCTTATCGGGCCCTACGAGCAGTACTTC.

The genes are TRBV20-1 and TRBJ2-1, with 8 bases identical to TRBD2. There are 16 residues in the CDR3. Germline CDR1 reads DFQATT; CDR2 reads SNEGSKA (reference sequence). Trimming took 2 bases from V and 1 from J; bases not matched to a gene: 7. The CDR3: CSARPPGGASYNEQFF. The CDR3 coding sequence is TGCAGTGCTAGACCCCCCGGGGGGGCGTCCTACAATGAGCAGTTCTTC.

This clonotype showed up just a few times. The chain carries TRBV5-1 and TRBJ2-1, with 8 bases aligning to TRBD1. CDR3 size: 18 residues. The V gene end was trimmed by 4 bases and the J gene end by 12 bases; junction bases not matched to a gene: 24. Germline loops: CDR1 SGHRS, CDR2 YFSETQ. The CDR3 protein is CASSPDTRGPGWYEGQFF. CDR3 nucleotide sequence: TGCGCCAGCAGCCCGGATACCAGGGGGCCGGGTTGGTATGAGGGGCAGTTCTTC. The variable domain in full, with the rest retrieved from reference TRBV5-1 and TRBJ2-1, is KAGVTQTPRYLIKTRGQQVTLSCSPISGHRSVSWYQQTPGQGLQFLFEYFSETQRNKGNFPGRFSGRQFSNSRSEMNVSTLELGDSALYLCASSPDTRGPGWYEGQFFGPGTRLTVL.

This clonotype was seen a few times. V gene TRBV6-2 or TRBV6-3 combines with J gene TRBJ1-5, with 7 bases that match TRBD1. This CDR3 region has 14 residues. CDR1 and CDR2 (germline): MNHEY, SVGEGT. V dropped 6 bases and J dropped 2; count of bases not matched to a gene: 4. This chain's CDR3 is CASRQGMGNQPQHF. The CDR3 DNA reads TGTGCCAGCAGACAGGGGATGGGCAATCAGCCCCAGCATTTT.

The CDR3 is CASSLGRAGAPRTDTQYF. The CDR3 nucleotides read TGTGCCAGCAGCTTGGGGCGTGCGGGGGCACCCAGGACAGATACGCAGTATTTT. The rearrangement uses TRBV11-2 and TRBJ2-3; tentatively, D is TRBD2 (7 bases). The V end was cut by 3 bases, the J end by 3 bases, with 22 bases between. CDR3 size: 18 residues. Germline-derived CDR1 and CDR2 are SGHAT and FQNNGV.

The V call is TRBV7-2, the J call TRBJ2-1; perhaps TRBD2 as D (6 bases). Germline V gene data show CDR1 as SGHTA and CDR2 as FQGNSA. Trimming cost V 8 bases and J 0 bases, with 8 bases left between them. This CDR3 is 13 amino acids long. CDR3 DNA sequence: TGTGCCAGCGCGGGGAGCTCCTACAATGAGCAGTTCTTC. Translating gives CASAGSSYNEQFF.

Only a few counts were recorded for this clonotype. The chain couples TRBV20-1 to TRBJ2-7, with 9 bases matching TRBD1. J lost 7 bases, V lost 5 bases, and 12 bases had no gene match. The germline V gene has CDR1 DFQATT and CDR2 SNEGSKA (reference sequence). CDR3 length equals 14 residues. In DNA form, the CDR3 reads TGCAGTGCTGTCCCCGGGACAGGGTTGAGGGAGCAGTACTTC. Amino acids: CSAVPGTGLREQYF.

The chain couples TRBV20-1 to TRBJ2-1; TRBD1 aligns across 9 bases. CDR3 size: 13 residues. Germline V lookup: CDR1 DFQATT, CDR2 SNEGSKA (reference sequence). With 6 bases clipped from V and 8 bases from J, the junction kept 8 bases outside the gene matches. CDR3 protein: CSAEQGAGDEQFF. The CDR3 DNA follows: TGCAGTGCCGAACAGGGGGCCGGGGATGAGCAGTTCTTC.

The chain recombines TRBV7-2 with TRBJ2-2, with D possibly TRBD2 on 6 matching bases. Germline assignment: CDR1 SGHTA and CDR2 FQGNSA. Trimming stripped 2 bases from V and 7 bases from J, with 11 bases between. The CDR3 runs to 14 residues. The CDR3 nucleotides read TGTGCCAGCAGCTTAACGGGAGCGGGCGGGGAGCTGTTTTTT. Translation: CASSLTGAGGELFF. The full variable domain, rest sourced from reference TRBV7-2 and TRBJ2-2, is GAGVSQSPSNKVTEKGKDVELRCDPISGHTALYWYRQSLGQGLEFLIYFQGNSAPDKSGLPSDRFSAERTGGSVSTLTIQRTQQEDSAVYLCASSLTGAGGELFFGEGSRLTVL.

This clonotype was seen at least ten times. The rearrangement uses TRBV29-1 and TRBJ2-2; 8 nucleotides agree with TRBD2. The CDR3 is 14 residues long. The germline gives CDR1 SQVTM, CDR2 ANQGSEA. V was pared by 2 bases and J by 5 bases, with 4 bases of the junction left unmatched. The DNA for the CDR3 is TGCAGCGTTGAACCGGGAGGGGGGACCGGGGAGCTGTTTTTT. Its protein product is CSVEPGGGTGELFF.